The 5 T cell receptor beta chains below all came from one sample that was sequenced in a study of T cell responses to AZD1222 COVID-19 vaccine. The table came from immunoSEQ multiplex PCR; TCRdb's copy has only in-frame clones and leaves some out. The sample yields 150,000 to 200,000 clones, about 87% seen once. Sequencing used peripheral blood, obtained on day 0 of MenACWY control vaccination. All receptors derive from an adult in good health.

V is TRBV2 and J is TRBJ2-3, with D possibly being TRBD2 (6 bases). Germline CDR1 SNHLY, CDR2 FYNNEI. The CDR3 is 16 amino acids. The V end lost 11 bases, the J end lost 2 bases, and 23 bases lay between the germline ends. The CDR3 reads CAADRVKRADTDTQYF. The DNA for the CDR3 is TGTGCCGCCGACCGAGTCAAGCGGGCTGACACAGATACGCAGTATTTT.

The J gene is TRBJ2-2, the V gene TRBV27; D tentatively reads TRBD1 or TRBD2 (6 bases each). Per germline, CDR1 MNHEY and CDR2 SMNVEV (reference sequence). CDR3 length: 16 amino acids. Trimming stripped 5 bases from V and 6 bases from J, with 19 bases between. DNA for the CDR3: TGTGCCAGCAGTCCCAGGGGAGCGGGCGACTCCGGGGAGCTGTTTTTT. Translation gives CASSPRGAGDSGELFF.

This sequence joins TRBV7-3 and TRBJ1-1; no clear D. Germline V lookup: CDR1 SGHTA, CDR2 FQGTGA. Trimming stripped 2 bases from V and 3 bases from J, with 7 bases between. CDR3 length: 13 residues. CDR3 in DNA: TGTGCCAGCAGCTTATATCAGTACACTGAAGCTTTCTTT. Translating it yields CASSLYQYTEAFF. The complete variable domain, with remaining parts taken from reference TRBV7-3 and TRBJ1-1, reads GAGVSQTPSNKVTEKGKYVELRCDPISGHTALYWYRQSLGQGPEFLIYFQGTGAADDSGLPNDRFFAVRPEGSVSTLKIQRTERGDSAVYLCASSLYQYTEAFFGQGTRLTVV.

The V call is TRBV10-3, the J call TRBJ1-5; D gene unclear. This CDR3 has 16 amino acids. Germline values: CDR1 ENHRY, CDR2 SYGVKD. Trimming took 3 bases from V and 3 from J, leaving 15 bases between them. This CDR3 is CAISESRAHPNQPQHF. For the CDR3, the DNA is TGTGCCATCAGTGAAAGTCGGGCCCACCCCAATCAGCCCCAGCATTTT.

The chain recombines TRBV7-9 with TRBJ2-3; maybe TRBD1 (6 bases). This CDR3 region has 16 residues. V lost 4 bases to trimming and J lost 6 bases, with 20 bases between them. CDR1 SEHNR and CDR2 FQNEAQ come from the germline V gene (reference sequence). The CDR3 is CASSSRDIPPQDTQYF. As DNA, the CDR3 is TGTGCCAGCAGCTCCCGGGACATCCCACCCCAGGATACGCAGTATTTT.